The TCR beta chain described here comes from a study of breast tumors, draining lymph nodes, adjacent tissues (dated by TCRdb to 2016 to 2017). About the full investigation: TCR beta repertoires were compared across tumor, adjacent nontumor tissue and axillary lymph nodes obtained from breast cancer patients. In human breast cancer, the study set out to evaluate how tumor, surrounding tissue and draining lymph node repertoires relate to one another and whether T cells may move between these sites.

Instrument on record: Illumina HiSeq 2000. Multiplex PCR amplification was used to build the TCR beta chain libraries. High-throughput sequencing was used to analyze the amplified TCR beta chain products. The raw public reads went through TCRdb reprocessing: fastp at Q25, MiXCR clone calling, in-frame beta chains kept. A single entry per CDR3 protein holds the most common genes and DNA from its merged rows. The sample has 150,000 or so distinct CDR3 sequences on record, around a third of them singletons. The ten largest clones add up to 3.8% of the sample. This clonotype was counted many times. Its antigen is still unknown. No clone much larger than this one lies a single base away; base qualities are absent. Lymph node samples were obtained from the axillary draining lymph nodes of breast cancer patients. CDR1 and CDR2, looked up from the germline V gene, are SGHTA and FQGNSA. The CDR3 spans 17 residues, from the cysteine through the phenylalanine. Left in the record is the CDR3 DNA by itself, 51 bases read in frame from the first base. V loses 2 bases, J loses 2 bases, and the germline ends lie 19 bases apart.

Results and caveats for the whole study, not just this receptor: Tumor and nontumor tissue repertoires were significantly more similar in luminal-like than in basal-like breast cancer. The data were considered consistent with most tumor T cells being derived from the lymph node and subsequently expanding within tumor tissue. The conclusion that tumor T cells originate in lymph nodes was presented as consistent with a hypothesis rather than as directly demonstrated. T-cell repertoire diversity in tumors was found to be lower than in lymph nodes but higher than in nontumor tissue, and preferential V and J gene usage was observed.

The chain was built from TRBV7-2 and TRBJ2-7, and the D gene may be TRBD2, 7 bases matching. Sample: axillary lymph node tissue. The source of this sequence is a female donor with breast cancer. Some clones in this sample may be carry-over from other donors' samples. The CDR3 corresponds to CASSLWLGRDTAYEQYF. The base sequence is TGTGCCAGCAGCTTATGGTTAGGGAGGGACACCGCCTACGAGCAGTACTTC.